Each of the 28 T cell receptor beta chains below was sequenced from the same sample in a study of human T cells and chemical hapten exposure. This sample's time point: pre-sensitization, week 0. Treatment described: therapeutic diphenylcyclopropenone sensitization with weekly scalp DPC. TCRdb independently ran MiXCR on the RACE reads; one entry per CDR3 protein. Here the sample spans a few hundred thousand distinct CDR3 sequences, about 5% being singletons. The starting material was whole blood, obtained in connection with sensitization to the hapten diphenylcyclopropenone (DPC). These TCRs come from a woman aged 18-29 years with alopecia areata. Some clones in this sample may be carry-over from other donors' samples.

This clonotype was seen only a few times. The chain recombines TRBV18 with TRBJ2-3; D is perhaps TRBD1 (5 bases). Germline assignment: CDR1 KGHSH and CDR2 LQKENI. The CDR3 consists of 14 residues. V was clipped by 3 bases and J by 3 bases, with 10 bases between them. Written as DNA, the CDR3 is TGTGCCAGCTCACCGGACACAATGACAGATACGCAGTATTTT. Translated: CASSPDTMTDTQYF.

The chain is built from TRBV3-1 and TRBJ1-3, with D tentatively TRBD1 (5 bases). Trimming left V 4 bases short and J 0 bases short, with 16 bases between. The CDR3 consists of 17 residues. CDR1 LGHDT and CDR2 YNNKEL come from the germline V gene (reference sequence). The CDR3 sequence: CASSPQGVRSSGNTIYF. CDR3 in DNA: TGTGCCAGCAGCCCCCAAGGGGTTCGGAGCTCTGGAAACACCATATATTTT.

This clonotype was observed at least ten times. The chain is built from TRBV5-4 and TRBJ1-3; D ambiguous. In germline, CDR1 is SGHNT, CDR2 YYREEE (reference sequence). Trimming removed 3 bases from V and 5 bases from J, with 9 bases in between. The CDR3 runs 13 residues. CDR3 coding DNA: TGTGCCAGCAGCTCCGGAGCCCGAAACACCATATATTTT. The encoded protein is CASSSGARNTIYF.

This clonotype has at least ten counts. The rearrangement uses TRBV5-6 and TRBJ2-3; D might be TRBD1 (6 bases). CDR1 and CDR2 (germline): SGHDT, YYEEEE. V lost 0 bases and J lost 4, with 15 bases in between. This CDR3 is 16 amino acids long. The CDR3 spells CASSLGWQGIADTQYF. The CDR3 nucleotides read TGTGCCAGCAGCTTGGGTTGGCAGGGGATCGCAGATACGCAGTATTTT. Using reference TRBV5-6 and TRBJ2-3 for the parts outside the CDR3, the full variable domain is DAGVTQSPTHLIKTRGQQVTLRCSPKSGHDTVSWYQQALGQGPQFIFQYYEEEERQRGNFPDRFSGHQFPNYSSELNVNALLLGDSALYLCASSLGWQGIADTQYFGPGTRLTVL.

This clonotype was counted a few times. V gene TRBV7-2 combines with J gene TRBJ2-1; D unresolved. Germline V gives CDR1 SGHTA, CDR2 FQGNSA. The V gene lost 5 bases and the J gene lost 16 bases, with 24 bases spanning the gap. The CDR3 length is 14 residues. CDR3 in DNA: TGTGCCAGCAGCCCTCATTCTAATGTCGACGGTAAATTCTTC. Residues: CASSPHSNVDGKFF.

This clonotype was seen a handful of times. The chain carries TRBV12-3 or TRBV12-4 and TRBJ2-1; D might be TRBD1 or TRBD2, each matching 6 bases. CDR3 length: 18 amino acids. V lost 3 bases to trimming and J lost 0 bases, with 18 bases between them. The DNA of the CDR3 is TGTGCCAGCAGTTTTCGGATTCGGGGGCCCTTCTCCTACAATGAGCAGTTCTTC. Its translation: CASSFRIRGPFSYNEQFF.

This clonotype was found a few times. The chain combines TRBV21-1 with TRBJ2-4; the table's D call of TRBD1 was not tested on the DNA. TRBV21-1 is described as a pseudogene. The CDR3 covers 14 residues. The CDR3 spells CASLTGENKNIQYF. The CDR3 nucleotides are TGTGCCAGCCTGACAGGGGAGAACAAAAACATTCAGTACTTC.

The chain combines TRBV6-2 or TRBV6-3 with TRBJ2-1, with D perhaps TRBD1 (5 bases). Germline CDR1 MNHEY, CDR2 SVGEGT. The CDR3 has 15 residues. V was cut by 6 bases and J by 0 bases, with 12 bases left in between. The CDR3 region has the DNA TGTGCCAGCAGGGCAGGGCCGATCTCCTACAATGAGCAGTTCTTC. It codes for CASRAGPISYNEQFF.

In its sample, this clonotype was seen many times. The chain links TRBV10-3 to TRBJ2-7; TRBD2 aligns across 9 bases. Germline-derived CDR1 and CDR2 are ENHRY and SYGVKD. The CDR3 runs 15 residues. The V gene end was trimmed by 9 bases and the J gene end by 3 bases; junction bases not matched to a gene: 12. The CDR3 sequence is CAISMSGGTVYEQYF. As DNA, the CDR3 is TGTGCCATATCCATGAGCGGGGGGACGGTCTACGAGCAGTACTTC.

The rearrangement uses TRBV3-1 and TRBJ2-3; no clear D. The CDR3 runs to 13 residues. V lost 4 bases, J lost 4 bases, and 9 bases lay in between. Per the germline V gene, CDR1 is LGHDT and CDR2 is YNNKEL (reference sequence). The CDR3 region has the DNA TGTGCCAGCAGCCCGTTGGCGTCAGATACGCAGTATTTT. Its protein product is CASSPLASDTQYF.

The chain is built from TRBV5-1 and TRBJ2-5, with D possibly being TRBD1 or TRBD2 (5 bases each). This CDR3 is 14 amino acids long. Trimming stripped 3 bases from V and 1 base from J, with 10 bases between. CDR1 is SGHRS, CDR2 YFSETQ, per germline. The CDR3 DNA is TGCGCCAGCAGCTGGGACGGGATCCAAGAGACCCAGTACTTC. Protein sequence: CASSWDGIQETQYF. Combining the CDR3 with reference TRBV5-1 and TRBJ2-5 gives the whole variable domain KAGVTQTPRYLIKTRGQQVTLSCSPISGHRSVSWYQQTPGQGLQFLFEYFSETQRNKGNFPGRFSGRQFSNSRSEMNVSTLELGDSALYLCASSWDGIQETQYFGPGTRLLVL.

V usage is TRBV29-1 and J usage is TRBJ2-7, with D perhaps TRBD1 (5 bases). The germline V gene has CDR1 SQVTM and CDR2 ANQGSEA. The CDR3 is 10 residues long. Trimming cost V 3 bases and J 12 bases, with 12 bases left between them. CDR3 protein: CSVDLGVRYF. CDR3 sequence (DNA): TGCAGCGTTGATCTAGGGGTGCGGTACTTC.

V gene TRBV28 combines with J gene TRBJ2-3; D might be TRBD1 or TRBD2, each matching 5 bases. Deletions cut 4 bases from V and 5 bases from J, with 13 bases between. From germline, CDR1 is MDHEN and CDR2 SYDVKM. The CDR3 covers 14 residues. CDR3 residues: CASSSGTKGDTQYF. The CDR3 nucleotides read TGTGCCAGCAGTTCCGGGACCAAAGGAGATACGCAGTATTTT. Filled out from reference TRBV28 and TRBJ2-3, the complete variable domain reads DVKVTQSSRYLVKRTGEKVFLECVQDMDHENMFWYRQDPGLGLRLIYFSYDVKMKEKGDIPEGYSVSREKKERFSLILESASTNQTSMYLCASSSGTKGDTQYFGPGTRLTVL.

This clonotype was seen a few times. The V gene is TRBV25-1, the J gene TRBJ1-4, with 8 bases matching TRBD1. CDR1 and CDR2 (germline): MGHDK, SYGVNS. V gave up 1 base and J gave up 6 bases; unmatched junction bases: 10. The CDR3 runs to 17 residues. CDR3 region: CASSESGRGRRYEKLFF. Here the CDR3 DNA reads TGTGCCAGCAGTGAATCGGGCAGGGGGCGGAGGTATGAAAAACTGTTTTTT.

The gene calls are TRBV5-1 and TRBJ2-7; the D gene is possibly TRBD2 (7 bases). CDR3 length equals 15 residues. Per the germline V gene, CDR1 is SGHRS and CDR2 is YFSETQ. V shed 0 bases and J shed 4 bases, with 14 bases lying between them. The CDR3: CASSLGGGLQYEQYF. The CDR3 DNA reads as TGCGCCAGCAGCTTGGGCGGGGGCCTTCAATACGAGCAGTACTTC.

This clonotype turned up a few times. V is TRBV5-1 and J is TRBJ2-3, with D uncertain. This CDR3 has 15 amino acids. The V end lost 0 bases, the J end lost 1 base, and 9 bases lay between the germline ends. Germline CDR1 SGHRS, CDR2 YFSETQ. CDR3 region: CASSLEGRRTDTQYF. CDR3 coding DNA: TGCGCCAGCAGCTTGGAGGGCAGACGCACAGATACGCAGTATTTT.

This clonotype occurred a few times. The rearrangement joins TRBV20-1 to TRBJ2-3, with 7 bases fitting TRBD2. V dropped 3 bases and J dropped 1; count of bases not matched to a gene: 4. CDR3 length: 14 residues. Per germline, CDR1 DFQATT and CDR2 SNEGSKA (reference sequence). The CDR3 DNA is TGCAGTGCTAGTAGCCTAGCGGGCACAGATACGCAGTATTTT. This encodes CSASSLAGTDTQYF.

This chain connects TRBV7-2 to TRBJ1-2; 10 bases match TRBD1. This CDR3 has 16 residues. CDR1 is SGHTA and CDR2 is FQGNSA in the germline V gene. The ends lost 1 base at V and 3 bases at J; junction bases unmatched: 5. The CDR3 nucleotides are TGTGCCAGCAGCTTAGGCATAGGACAGGGGGACTATGGCTACACCTTC. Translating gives CASSLGIGQGDYGYTF. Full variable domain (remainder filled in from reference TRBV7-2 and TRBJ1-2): GAGVSQSPSNKVTEKGKDVELRCDPISGHTALYWYRQSLGQGLEFLIYFQGNSAPDKSGLPSDRFSAERTGGSVSTLTIQRTQQEDSAVYLCASSLGIGQGDYGYTFGSGTRLTVV.

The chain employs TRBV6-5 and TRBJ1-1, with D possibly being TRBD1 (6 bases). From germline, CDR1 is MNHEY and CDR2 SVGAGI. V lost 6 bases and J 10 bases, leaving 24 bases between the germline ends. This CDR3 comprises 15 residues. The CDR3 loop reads CASRPANRDTGRAFF. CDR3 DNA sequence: TGTGCCAGCAGGCCCGCTAACCGGGACACCGGGCGAGCTTTCTTT.

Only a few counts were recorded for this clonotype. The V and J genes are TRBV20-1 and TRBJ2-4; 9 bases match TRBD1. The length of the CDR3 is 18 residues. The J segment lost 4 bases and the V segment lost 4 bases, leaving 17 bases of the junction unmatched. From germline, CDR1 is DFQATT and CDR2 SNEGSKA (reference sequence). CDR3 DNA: TGCAGTGCTATACAGGGGGCCTTCTCAGGCTTCGGAAAAAACATTCAGTACTTC. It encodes CSAIQGAFSGFGKNIQYF.

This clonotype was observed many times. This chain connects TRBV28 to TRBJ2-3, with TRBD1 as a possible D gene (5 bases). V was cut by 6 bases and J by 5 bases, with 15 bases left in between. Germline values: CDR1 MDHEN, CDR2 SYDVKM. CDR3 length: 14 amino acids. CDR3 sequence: CASSIGRARDTQYF. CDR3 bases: TGTGCCAGCAGCATCGGCAGGGCTAGAGATACGCAGTATTTT.

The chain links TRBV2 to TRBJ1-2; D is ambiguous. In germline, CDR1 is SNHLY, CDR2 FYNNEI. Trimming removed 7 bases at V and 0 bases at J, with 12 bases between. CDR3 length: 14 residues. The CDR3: CASTRSGANYGYTF. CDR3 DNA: TGTGCCAGCACCCGCTCAGGAGCTAACTATGGCTACACCTTC. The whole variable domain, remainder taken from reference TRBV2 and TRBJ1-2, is EPEVTQTPSHQVTQMGQEVILRCVPISNHLYFYWYRQILGQKVEFLVSFYNNEISEKSEIFDDQFSVERPDGSNFTLKIRSTKLEDSAMYFCASTRSGANYGYTFGSGTRLTVV.

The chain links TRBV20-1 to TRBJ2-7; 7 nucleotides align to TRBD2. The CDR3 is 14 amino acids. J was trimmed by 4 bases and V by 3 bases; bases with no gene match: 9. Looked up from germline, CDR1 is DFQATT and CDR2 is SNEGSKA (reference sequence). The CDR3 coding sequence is TGCAGTGCTAGTCGTGCGGGGGAGAGATACGAGCAGTACTTC. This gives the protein CSASRAGERYEQYF.

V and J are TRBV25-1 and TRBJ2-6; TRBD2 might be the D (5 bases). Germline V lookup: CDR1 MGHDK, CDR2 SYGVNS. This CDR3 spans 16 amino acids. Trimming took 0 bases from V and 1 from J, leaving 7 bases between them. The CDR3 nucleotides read TGTGCCAGCAGTGAATATCGCGGGTCTGGGGCCAACGTCCTGACTTTC. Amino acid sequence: CASSEYRGSGANVLTF.

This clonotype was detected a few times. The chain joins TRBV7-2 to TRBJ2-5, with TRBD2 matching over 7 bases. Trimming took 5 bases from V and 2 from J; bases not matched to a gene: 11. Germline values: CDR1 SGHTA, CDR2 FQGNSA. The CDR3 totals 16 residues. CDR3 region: CASSPFGASGQETQYF. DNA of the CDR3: TGTGCCAGCAGCCCATTTGGGGCTAGCGGACAAGAGACCCAGTACTTC.

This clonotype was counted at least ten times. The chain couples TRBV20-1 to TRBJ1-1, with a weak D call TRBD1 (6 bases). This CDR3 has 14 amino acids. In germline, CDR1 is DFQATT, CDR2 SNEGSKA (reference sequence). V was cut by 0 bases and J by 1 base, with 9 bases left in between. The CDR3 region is CSARDWTANTEAFF. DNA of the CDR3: TGCAGTGCTAGAGATTGGACAGCGAACACTGAAGCTTTCTTT.

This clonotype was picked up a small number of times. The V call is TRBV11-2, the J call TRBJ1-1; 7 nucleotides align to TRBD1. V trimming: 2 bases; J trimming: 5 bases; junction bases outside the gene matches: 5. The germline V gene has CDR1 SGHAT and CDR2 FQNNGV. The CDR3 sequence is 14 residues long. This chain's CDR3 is CASSLRRGSTEAFF. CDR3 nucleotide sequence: TGTGCCAGCAGCTTACGCAGGGGGTCGACTGAAGCTTTCTTT.

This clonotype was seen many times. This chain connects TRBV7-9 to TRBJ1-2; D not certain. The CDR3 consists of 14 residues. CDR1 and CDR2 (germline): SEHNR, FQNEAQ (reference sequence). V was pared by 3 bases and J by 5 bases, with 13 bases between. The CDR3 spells CASSLVEGRYGYTF. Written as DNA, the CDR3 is TGTGCCAGCAGCTTGGTGGAGGGCCGATATGGCTACACCTTC.